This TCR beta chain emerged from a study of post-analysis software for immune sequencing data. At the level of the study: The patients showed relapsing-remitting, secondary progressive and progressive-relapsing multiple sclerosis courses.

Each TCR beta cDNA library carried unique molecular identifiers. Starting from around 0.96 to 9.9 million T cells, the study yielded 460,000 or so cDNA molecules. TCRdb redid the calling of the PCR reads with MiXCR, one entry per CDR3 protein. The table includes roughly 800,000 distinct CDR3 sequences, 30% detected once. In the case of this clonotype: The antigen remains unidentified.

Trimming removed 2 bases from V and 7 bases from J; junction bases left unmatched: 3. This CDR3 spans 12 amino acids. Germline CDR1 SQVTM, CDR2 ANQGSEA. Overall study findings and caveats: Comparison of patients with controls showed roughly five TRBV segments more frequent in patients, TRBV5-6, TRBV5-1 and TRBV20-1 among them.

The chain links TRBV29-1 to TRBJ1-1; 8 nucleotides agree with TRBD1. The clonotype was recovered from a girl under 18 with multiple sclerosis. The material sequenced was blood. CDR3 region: CSVESTGDEAFF. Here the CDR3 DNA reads TGCAGCGTTGAATCGACAGGGGATGAAGCTTTCTTT.